These 14 T cell receptor beta chains share one sample of origin, sequenced in a study of T cell clonality in common variable immunodeficiency (dated by TCRdb to the mid-2010s). The library was prepared using the immunoSEQ multiplex PCR assay. TCRdb holds this immuneACCESS table with in-frame rearrangements only. Some clones are missing; in checked studies, unresolved V genes explain under half, and the rest has no known cause. The table for this sample lists some 45,000 clones, none of them counted only once. 5% to 6.5% of the sample belongs to the ten largest clones. The sequenced sample was peripheral blood mononuclear cells. The source of these receptors is a person between 18 and 70 years old in good health.

The sample holds many counts of this clone. Read data end 3 residues before the CDR3 end; the end is taken from the germline J gene. The chain combines TRBV20-1 with TRBJ1-4, with 10 positions matching TRBD1. The CDR3 loop spans 16 amino acids. Losses at the gene ends were 5 bases for V and 7 bases for J; bases not matched to a gene: 13. CDR1 is DFQATT, CDR2 SNEGSKA, per germline (reference sequence). CDR3 protein: CSAGGQGKFVCEKLFF. The sequenced part of the CDR3 DNA is TGCAGTGCTGGGGGACAGGGGAAGTTTGTGTGTGAAAAA.

This clone was seen at least ten times. The CDR3 spells CASSLGQTGYNEQFF. CDR3 DNA, as far as it was read: TGTGCCAGCAGCTTGGGACAGACGGGCTACAATGAG. This chain uses TRBV7-2 with TRBJ2-1, with 7 bases aligning to TRBD1. Sequencing ends 3 residues short of the CDR3 end; the germline J gene provides the rest. Germline CDR1 reads SGHTA; CDR2 reads FQGNSA. Unmatched junction bases numbered 5, after V lost 3 bases and J lost 3 bases. The CDR3 covers 15 residues.

This clone was recorded at least ten times. The CDR3 end falls 3 residues outside the read, so it is completed with the germline J gene. This chain connects TRBV7-9 to TRBJ2-1; 8 bases are a match to TRBD1. CDR3 size: 15 residues. V shed 5 bases and J 3 bases; nucleotides not matched to a gene: 6. CDR1 and CDR2 (germline): SEHNR, FQNEAQ (reference sequence). CDR3 protein: CASSADRGFYNEQFF. The part of the CDR3 DNA that was read is TGTGCCAGCAGCGCCGACAGGGGATTCTACAATGAG.

There are many counts of this clone. From the germline J gene comes the end of the CDR3, since the read stops 3 residues before it. The chain joins TRBV3-1 (or the pseudogene TRBV3-2) to TRBJ1-3; D gene unclear. This CDR3 has 13 amino acids. Germline V gene data show CDR1 as LGHDT and CDR2 as YNNKEL (reference sequence). Trimming shortened V by 4 bases and J by 0 bases, and 4 bases separated the two germline ends. CDR3 protein: CASSLVSGNTIYF. The DNA read from the CDR3 is TGTGCCAGCAGCCTCGTCTCTGGAAACACC.

This clone was recorded many times. The read ends 3 residues shy of where the CDR3 ends; the end is completed using the germline J gene. V is TRBV20-1 and J is TRBJ2-3; 8 bases match TRBD2. V lost 0 bases to trimming and J lost 1 base; unmatched junction nucleotides: 6. The CDR3 extends over 16 amino acids. CDR1 and CDR2 (germline): DFQATT, SNEGSKA (reference sequence). CDR3 DNA, as far as it was read: TGCAGTGCTAGAGATTCCACTAGCGGCGGCACAGATACG. Translation gives CSARDSTSGGTDT. In full, the CDR3 is CSARDSTSGGTDTQYF.

A word on this clone: The junction and the germline gene differ at one end; a read error may be behind it. The missing CDR3 end, 3 residues past where the read stops, is filled in from the germline J gene. The sample has other DNA sequences that encode this CDR3 too. The V gene is TRBV7-7, the J gene TRBJ1-3; 7 bases match TRBD1. Germline V gives CDR1 SSHAT, CDR2 FNYEAQ (reference sequence). The CDR3 length is 15 residues. The CDR3 sequence: CASSTGTDSGNTIYF. Incomplete CDR3 DNA: TGTGCCAGCAGCACCGGGACAGACTCTGGAAACACA.

This clone showed up many times. The read ends 3 residues before the CDR3 terminus; that terminus is restored from the germline J gene. This sequence joins TRBV14 and TRBJ2-3; maybe TRBD1 (6 bases). V was trimmed by 4 bases and J by 0 bases, leaving 11 bases between them. This CDR3 contains 15 residues. Germline CDR1 reads SGHDN; CDR2 reads FVKESK. The part of the CDR3 DNA that was read is TGTGCCAGCAGCCGACAGGTTATTAGCACAGATACG. Protein product: CASSRQVISTDT. Given in full, the CDR3 is CASSRQVISTDTQYF.

About this clone itself: The sequence runs out 3 residues before the end of the CDR3; the remainder is reconstructed from the germline J gene. This chain connects TRBV23-1 to TRBJ2-7; 9 nucleotides align to TRBD1. TRBV23-1 is an open reading frame, and its role is uncertain. This CDR3 has 15 residues. V was clipped by 3 bases and J by 6 bases; unmatched bases: 9. CDR3 DNA (partial): TGCGCCAGCAGTCAGGACACAGGGGGCAGAATCGAG. Translating it yields CASSQDTGGRIE. The entire CDR3 protein reads CASSQDTGGRIEQYF.

Concerning this clone itself: The observed sequence ends 3 residues before the CDR3 terminus, with the missing tail filled in from the germline J gene. At the DNA level, this CDR3 is encoded by other sequences in the same sample as well. This sequence joins TRBV7-9 and TRBJ1-1; 9 bases fit TRBD1. The CDR3 has 14 amino acids. Germline CDR1 reads SEHNR; CDR2 reads FQNEAQ (reference sequence). Trimming took 4 bases from V and 7 from J; bases not matched to a gene: 7. CDR3 sequence reads: CASSSSGTGIEAFF. Partial CDR3 DNA: TGTGCCAGCAGCTCTTCCGGGACAGGGATTGAA.

This clone was detected ten times or more. A junction end diverges from the germline sequence, so it may reflect a read error. The CDR3 end is not reached by the read, which stops 3 residues before it; the germline J gene fills it in. The rearrangement joins TRBV4-2 to TRBJ1-4; 7 nucleotides match TRBD1. Germline-derived CDR1 and CDR2 are LGHNA and YNFKEQ. The CDR3 has 16 amino acids. The chain's CDR3 is CASNQPKGTVNEKLFF. CDR3 bases read: TGTGCCAGCAACCAACCGAAAGGGACAGTCAATGAAAAA.

On this clone: With the read ending 3 residues before the CDR3 end, the germline J gene is used to fill in that end. V gene TRBV20-1 combines with J gene TRBJ2-7; D perhaps matches TRBD1 (5 bases). The length of the CDR3 is 14 residues. Between the trimmed V and J ends, which lost 5 bases and 3 bases, there was a span of 17 bases. CDR1 is DFQATT and CDR2 is SNEGSKA in the germline V gene (reference sequence). The CDR3 region is CSALPGQGHYEQYF. CDR3 DNA (partial): TGCAGTGCTCTACCGGGCCAAGGACACTACGAG.

At least ten counts were recorded for this clone. Read coverage stops 3 residues before the CDR3 terminus; the germline J gene supplies the remainder. The genes are TRBV29-1 and TRBJ1-1; 7 bases align to TRBD1. V was pared by 7 bases and J by 1 base, with 9 bases of the junction left unmatched. The CDR3 loop spans 14 amino acids. The germline CDR1 and CDR2 sequences are SQVTM and ANQGSEA. The CDR3: CSAEKGQPNTEAFF. Incomplete CDR3 DNA: TGCAGCGCCGAAAAGGGACAGCCGAACACTGAA.

This clone has ten or more counts. With the read ending 3 residues before the CDR3 end, the germline J gene is used to fill in that end. The chain is built from TRBV18 and TRBJ2-7; weak D call: TRBD1 (5 bases). Germline V CDR1 and CDR2: KGHSH, LQKENI. V was cut by 6 bases and J by 0 bases, with 12 bases left in between. This CDR3 contains 14 residues. CDR3 protein: CASSMGQNSYEQYF. CDR3 DNA (partial): TGTGCCAGCTCGATGGGGCAGAACTCCTACGAG.

Points on this clone: The DNA ends 3 residues before the CDR3 does, and the rest of the CDR3 is filled in from the germline J gene. The genes are TRBV18 and TRBJ1-5; TRBD1 matches 10 bases. This CDR3 comprises 15 residues. Per germline, CDR1 KGHSH and CDR2 LQKENI. Trimming took 3 bases from V and 1 from J; bases not matched to a gene: 0. CDR3 sequence: CASSPGQGSNQPQHF. The CDR3 bases that were read are TGTGCCAGCTCACCGGGACAGGGGAGCAATCAGCCC.